This TCR beta chain stems from a study of blood T cell repertoires in COVID-19. Study at large: T cells, B-cell-depleted T cells, or PBMCs supplied cDNA or gDNA.

Germline-derived CDR1 and CDR2 are SEHNR and FQNEAQ (reference sequence). This CDR3 region has 11 residues. V dropped 8 bases and J dropped 8 bases, with 12 bases sitting between them. Here immunoSEQ multiplex PCR was the method, and the copy in TCRdb shows in-frame clones only, minus some. The top ten clones hold approximately 3.6% of a sample with a few hundred thousand clones, 85% of them seen once. The origin of this receptor is a woman aged 18-30 years with acute or convalescent COVID-19. Sequences were obtained from peripheral blood. This chain joins TRBV7-9 and TRBJ1-2; D is unclear. CDR3: CASSRVEGYTF. The CDR3, as DNA: TGTGCCAGCTCACGGGTAGAAGGCTACACCTTC. Complete variable domain (other parts from reference TRBV7-9 and TRBJ1-2): DTGVSQNPRHKITKRGQNVTFRCDPISEHNRLYWYRQTLGQGPEFLTYFQNEAQLEKSRLLSDRFSAERPKGSFSTLEIQRTEQGDSAMYLCASSRVEGYTFGSGTRLTVV.